Here is one TCR beta chain with its context. Methods used by the authors: Estimation of nucleated cell counts was performed using reference gene primer amplification. Only in-frame clones appear in the TCRdb table, and some are missing; sequencing was by immunoSEQ multiplex PCR. V and J calls and clone size are as listed in that table; D and trimming were resolved from the DNA. The sample shows 180,000 or so clones, 70% to 90% of them seen only once. The entry originates in a study of blood T cell repertoires in COVID-19. Study in general: Acute and convalescent COVID-19 samples came from the United States, Italy and Spain. Nucleic acid was either cDNA or gDNA, and it came from T cells, B-cell-depleted T cells, or PBMCs.

The V segment lost 3 bases and the J segment 12 bases; nucleotides outside the gene matches: 13. The germline CDR1 and CDR2 sequences are KGHSH and LQKENI. There are 15 residues in the CDR3. This sequence originates from a woman older than 75 with acute or convalescent COVID-19. The J gene is TRBJ2-1, the V gene TRBV18; 8 bases fit TRBD2. The sequenced material came from peripheral blood. CDR3: CASSPYPGLVSVQFF. DNA for the CDR3: TGTGCCAGCTCACCCTATCCGGGACTAGTTAGTGTGCAGTTCTTC.